The present T cell receptor (beta chain) was sequenced within a study of tumor-infiltrating lymphocytes in primary liver carcinoma. The overall study: Surgical resection was the treatment these patients received for primary liver carcinoma.

The blood RNA (from unsorted whole blood) was obtained, and germline DNA was also extracted. Turning to this clonotype: Mismatch with germline at one junction end may stem from a read error.

Germline V lookup: CDR1 SGHKS, CDR2 YYEKEE (reference sequence). The CDR3 totals 14 residues. Reverse transcription of around 500 ng total RNA with a constant-region primer produced TCR beta cDNA. ARM-PCR was slightly modified, and three nested multiplex PCR rounds with it gave rise to the TCR beta libraries. Both of the initial two PCR rounds ran for nine to ten cycles and employed TRBV1-TRBV30 forward primers alongside a C-beta reverse primer. TCRdb reprocessed the multiplex PCR reads via MiXCR and lists one record per CDR3 protein. The table records hundreds of thousands of distinct CDR3 sequences, approximately 58% of them present only once.

This clonotype was sampled from a woman aged 30 to 39 with primary liver carcinoma and hepatitis B virus infection. The V gene is TRBV5-5, the J gene TRBJ1-2; maybe TRBD1 (5 bases). Sequencing input: peripheral blood. CDR3 nucleotide sequence: TGTGCCAGCAGCCGACGAGATGGGGACTATGGCTACGCCTTC. Its translation is CASSRRDGDYGYAF.